This T cell receptor beta chain was found in a study of cytomegalovirus exposure and HLA in healthy donors. The PCR employed 60 Vbeta primers together with 13 Jbeta primers. Data came from immunoSEQ multiplex PCR; TCRdb stores just in-frame clones and leaves some out. Found here are about 160,000 clones, roughly 78% of them singletons; the top ten hold 2% to 2.5%. The sequencing input was PBMCs. The sequence came from a man between 35 and 55 years old in good health and CMV-seronegative.

CDR3 loop: CASSQVRGRSQFF. The DNA of the CDR3 is TGTGCCAGCAGCCAAGTTCGCGGGAGGAGCCAGTTCTTC. The chain links TRBV4-2 to TRBJ2-1; TRBD2 matches at 8 bases. J lost 13 bases, V lost 1 base, and 6 bases had no gene match. CDR1 is LGHNA and CDR2 is YNFKEQ in the germline V gene. This CDR3 is 13 amino acids long.